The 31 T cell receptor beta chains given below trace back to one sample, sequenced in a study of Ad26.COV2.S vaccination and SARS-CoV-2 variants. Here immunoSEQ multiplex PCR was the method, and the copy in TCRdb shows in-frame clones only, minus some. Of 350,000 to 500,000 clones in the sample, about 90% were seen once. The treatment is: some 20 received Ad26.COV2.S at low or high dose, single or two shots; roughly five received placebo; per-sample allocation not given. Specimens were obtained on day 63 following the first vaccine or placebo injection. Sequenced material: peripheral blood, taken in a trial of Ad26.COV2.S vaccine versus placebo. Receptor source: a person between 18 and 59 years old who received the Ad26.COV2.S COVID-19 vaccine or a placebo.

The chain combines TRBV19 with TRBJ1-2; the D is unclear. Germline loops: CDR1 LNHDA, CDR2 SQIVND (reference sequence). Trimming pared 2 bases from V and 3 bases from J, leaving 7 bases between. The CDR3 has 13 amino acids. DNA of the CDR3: TGTGCCAGTAGTATAAAGCGGGACTATGGCTACACCTTC. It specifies CASSIKRDYGYTF.

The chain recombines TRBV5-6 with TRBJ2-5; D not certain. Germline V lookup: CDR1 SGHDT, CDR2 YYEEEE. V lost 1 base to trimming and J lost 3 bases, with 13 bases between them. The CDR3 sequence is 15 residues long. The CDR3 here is CASSLRNSEEETQYF. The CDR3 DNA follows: TGTGCCAGCAGCTTGAGGAACAGTGAGGAAGAGACCCAGTACTTC.

CDR3 bases: TGTGCCAGCAGTAGTACGGGACAGGGGGCTTCAGATACGCAGTATTTT. Translation gives CASSSTGQGASDTQYF. V and J are TRBV9 and TRBJ2-3, with 12 positions matching TRBD1. The CDR3 runs to 16 residues. CDR1 is SGDLS and CDR2 is YYNGEE in the germline V gene. J was trimmed by 4 bases and V by 5 bases; bases with no gene match: 8.

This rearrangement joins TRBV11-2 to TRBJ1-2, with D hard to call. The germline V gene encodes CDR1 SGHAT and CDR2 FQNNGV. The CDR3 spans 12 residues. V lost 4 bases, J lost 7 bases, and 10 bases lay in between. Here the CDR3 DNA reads TGTGCCAGCAGCTCTGGAGGTGGTGGCTACACCTTC. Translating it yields CASSSGGGGYTF.

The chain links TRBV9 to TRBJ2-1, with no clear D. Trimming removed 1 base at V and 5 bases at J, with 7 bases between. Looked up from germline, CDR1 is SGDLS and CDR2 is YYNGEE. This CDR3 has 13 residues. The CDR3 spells CASSVTGDNEQFF. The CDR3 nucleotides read TGTGCCAGCAGCGTAACTGGGGACAATGAGCAGTTCTTC.

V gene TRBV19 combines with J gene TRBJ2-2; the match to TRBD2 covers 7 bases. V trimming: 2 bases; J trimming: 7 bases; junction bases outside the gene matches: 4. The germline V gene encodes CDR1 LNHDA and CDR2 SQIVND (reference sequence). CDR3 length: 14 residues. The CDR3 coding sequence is TGTGCCAGTAGTATAAGGGAGGGCCTCGGGGAGCTGTTTTTT. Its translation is CASSIREGLGELFF.

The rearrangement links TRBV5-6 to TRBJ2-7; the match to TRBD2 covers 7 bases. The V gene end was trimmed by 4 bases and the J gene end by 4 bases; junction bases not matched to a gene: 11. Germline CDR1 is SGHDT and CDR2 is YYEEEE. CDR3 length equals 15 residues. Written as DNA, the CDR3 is TGTGCCAGCAGCCCGGGGACCTGGGGAGGGTACGAGCAGTACTTC. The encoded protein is CASSPGTWGGYEQYF.

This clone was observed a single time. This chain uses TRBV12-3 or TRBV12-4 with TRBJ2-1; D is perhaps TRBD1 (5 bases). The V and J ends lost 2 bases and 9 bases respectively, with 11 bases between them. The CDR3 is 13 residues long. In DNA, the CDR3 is TGTGCCAGCAGTTTACAGGGAAGGAGTGAGCAGTTCTTC. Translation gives CASSLQGRSEQFF.

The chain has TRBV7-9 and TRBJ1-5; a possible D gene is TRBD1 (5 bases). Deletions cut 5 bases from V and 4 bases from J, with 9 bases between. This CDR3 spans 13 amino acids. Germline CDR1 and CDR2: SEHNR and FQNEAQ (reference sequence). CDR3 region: CASSRTNNQPQHF. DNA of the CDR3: TGTGCCAGCAGCCGGACAAATAATCAGCCCCAGCATTTT.

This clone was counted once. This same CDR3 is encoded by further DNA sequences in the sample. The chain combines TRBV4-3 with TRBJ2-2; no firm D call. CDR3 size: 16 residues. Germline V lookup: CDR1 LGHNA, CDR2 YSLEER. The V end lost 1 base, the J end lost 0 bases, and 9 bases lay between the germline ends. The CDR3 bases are TGCGCCAGCAGCCAAGGGGTTAGAGCGAACACCGGGGAGCTGTTTTTT. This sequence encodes CASSQGVRANTGELFF.

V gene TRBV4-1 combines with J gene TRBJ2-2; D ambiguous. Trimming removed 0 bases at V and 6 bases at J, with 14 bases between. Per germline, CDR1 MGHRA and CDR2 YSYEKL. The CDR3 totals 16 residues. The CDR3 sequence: CASSQEGLLGAGELFF. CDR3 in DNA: TGCGCCAGCAGCCAAGAAGGGCTTTTGGGCGCCGGGGAGCTGTTTTTT.

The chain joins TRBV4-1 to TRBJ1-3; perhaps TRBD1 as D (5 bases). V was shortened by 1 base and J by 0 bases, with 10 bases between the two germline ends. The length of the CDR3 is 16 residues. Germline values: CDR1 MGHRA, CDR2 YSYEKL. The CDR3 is CASSQGAGSSGNTIYF. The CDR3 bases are TGCGCCAGCAGCCAAGGGGCAGGGAGCTCTGGAAACACCATATATTTT.

CDR3 DNA sequence: TGTGCCACCAGTGACATCCCCCCTCTAGCGGGAAACACCATATATTTT. This encodes CATSDIPPLAGNTIYF. V is TRBV24-1 and J is TRBJ1-3, with D unclear. Deletions cut 4 bases from V and 4 bases from J, with 16 bases between. Germline V lookup: CDR1 KGHDR, CDR2 SFDVKD. The CDR3 has 16 amino acids.

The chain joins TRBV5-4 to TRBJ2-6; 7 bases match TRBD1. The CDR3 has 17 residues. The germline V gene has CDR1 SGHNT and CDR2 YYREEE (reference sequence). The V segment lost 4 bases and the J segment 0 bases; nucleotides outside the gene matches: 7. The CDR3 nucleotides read TGTGCCAGCAGCCCCCGGACAGGCCCCTCTGGGGCCAACGTCCTGACTTTC. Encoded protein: CASSPRTGPSGANVLTF.

CDR3 DNA: TGTGCCAGCAGTGAAGCGGGCCCCGTGAGCTCCTACAATGAGCAGTTCTTC. Its translation: CASSEAGPVSSYNEQFF. The chain couples TRBV6-1 to TRBJ2-1; the D is unclear. The CDR3 length is 17 residues. Germline V gene data show CDR1 as MNHNS and CDR2 as SASEGT. V was shortened by 0 bases and J by 0 bases, with 12 bases between the two germline ends.

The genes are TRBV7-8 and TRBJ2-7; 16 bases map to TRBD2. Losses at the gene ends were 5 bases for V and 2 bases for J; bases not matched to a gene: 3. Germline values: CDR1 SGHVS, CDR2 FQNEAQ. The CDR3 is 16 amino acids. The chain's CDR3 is CASSAGTSGRAYEQYF. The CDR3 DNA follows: TGTGCCAGCAGCGCCGGGACTAGCGGGAGGGCCTACGAGCAGTACTTC.

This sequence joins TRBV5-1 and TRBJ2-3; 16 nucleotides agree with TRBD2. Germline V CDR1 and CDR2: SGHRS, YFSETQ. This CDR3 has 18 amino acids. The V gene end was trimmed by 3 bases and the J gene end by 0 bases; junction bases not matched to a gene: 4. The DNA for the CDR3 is TGCGCCAGCAGCTCCGGGACTAGCGGGAGGGCCAGCACAGATACGCAGTATTTT. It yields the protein CASSSGTSGRASTDTQYF.

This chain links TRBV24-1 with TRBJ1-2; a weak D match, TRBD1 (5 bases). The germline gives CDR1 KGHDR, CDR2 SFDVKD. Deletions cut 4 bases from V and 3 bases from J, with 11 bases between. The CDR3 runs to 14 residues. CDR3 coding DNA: TGTGCCACCAGTGACCCAGGGTCGGACTATGGCTACACCTTC. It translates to CATSDPGSDYGYTF.

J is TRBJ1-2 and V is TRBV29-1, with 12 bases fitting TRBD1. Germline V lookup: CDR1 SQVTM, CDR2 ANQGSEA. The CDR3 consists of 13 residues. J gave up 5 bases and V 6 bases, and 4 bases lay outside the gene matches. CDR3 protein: CSVGQGAEYGYTF. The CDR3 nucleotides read TGCAGCGTGGGACAGGGGGCCGAGTATGGCTACACCTTC.

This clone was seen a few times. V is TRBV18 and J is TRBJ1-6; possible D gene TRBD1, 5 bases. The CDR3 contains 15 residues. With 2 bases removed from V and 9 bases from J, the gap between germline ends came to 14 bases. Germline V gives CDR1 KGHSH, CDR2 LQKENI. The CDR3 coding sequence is TGTGCCAGCTCACCATACCAGGGTCTAGGTTCACCCCTCCACTTT. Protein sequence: CASSPYQGLGSPLHF. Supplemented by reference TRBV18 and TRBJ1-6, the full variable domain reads NAGVMQNPRHLVRRRGQEARLRCSPMKGHSHVYWYRQLPEEGLKFMVYLQKENIIDESGMPKERFSAEFPKEGPSILRIQQVVRGDSAAYFCASSPYQGLGSPLHFGNGTRLTVT.

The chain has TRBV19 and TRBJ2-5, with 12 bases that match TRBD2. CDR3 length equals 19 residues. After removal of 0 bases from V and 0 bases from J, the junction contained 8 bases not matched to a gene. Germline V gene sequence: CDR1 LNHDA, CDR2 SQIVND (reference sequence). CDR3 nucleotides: TGTGCCAGTAGTATAGAACTAGCGGGAGGACAGACTTACCAAGAGACCCAGTACTTC. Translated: CASSIELAGGQTYQETQYF. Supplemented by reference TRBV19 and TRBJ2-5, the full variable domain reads DGGITQSPKYLFRKEGQNVTLSCEQNLNHDAMYWYRQDPGQGLRLIYYSQIVNDFQKGDIAEGYSVSREKKESFPLTVTSAQKNPTAFYLCASSIELAGGQTYQETQYFGPGTRLLVL.

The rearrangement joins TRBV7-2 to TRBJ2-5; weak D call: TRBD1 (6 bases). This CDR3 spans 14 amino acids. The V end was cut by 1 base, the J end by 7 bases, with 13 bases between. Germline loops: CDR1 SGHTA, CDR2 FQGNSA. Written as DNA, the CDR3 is TGTGCCAGCAGCTTAGGATGGCAGGGGTTGACCCAGTACTTC. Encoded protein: CASSLGWQGLTQYF.

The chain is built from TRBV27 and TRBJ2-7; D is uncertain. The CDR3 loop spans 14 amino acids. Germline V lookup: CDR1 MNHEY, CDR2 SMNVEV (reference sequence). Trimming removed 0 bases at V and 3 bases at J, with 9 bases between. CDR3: CASSLSADHYEQYF. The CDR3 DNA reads TGTGCCAGCAGTTTATCGGCGGACCACTACGAGCAGTACTTC.

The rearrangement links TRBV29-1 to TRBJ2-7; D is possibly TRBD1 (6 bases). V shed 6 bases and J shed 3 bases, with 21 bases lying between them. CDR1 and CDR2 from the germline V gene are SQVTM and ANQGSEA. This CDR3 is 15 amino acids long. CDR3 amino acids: CSVTLPDRTFYEQYF. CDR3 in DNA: TGCAGCGTCACCCTCCCCGACAGGACCTTCTACGAGCAGTACTTC.

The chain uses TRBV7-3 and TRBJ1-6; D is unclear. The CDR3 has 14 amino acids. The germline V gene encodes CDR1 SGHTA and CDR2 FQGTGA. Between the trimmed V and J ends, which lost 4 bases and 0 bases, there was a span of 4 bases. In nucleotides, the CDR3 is TGTGCCAGCAGCTGGGACTCCTATAATTCACCCCTCCACTTT. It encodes CASSWDSYNSPLHF. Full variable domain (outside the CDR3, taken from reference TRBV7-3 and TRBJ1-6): GAGVSQTPSNKVTEKGKYVELRCDPISGHTALYWYRQSLGQGPEFLIYFQGTGAADDSGLPNDRFFAVRPEGSVSTLKIQRTERGDSAVYLCASSWDSYNSPLHFGNGTRLTVT.

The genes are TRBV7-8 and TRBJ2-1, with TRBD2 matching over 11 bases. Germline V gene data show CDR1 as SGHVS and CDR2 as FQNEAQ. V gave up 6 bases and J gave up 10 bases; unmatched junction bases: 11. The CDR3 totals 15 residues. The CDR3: CASRTGTSGREEQFF. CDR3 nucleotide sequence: TGTGCCAGCAGAACCGGGACTAGCGGCAGAGAGGAGCAGTTCTTC.

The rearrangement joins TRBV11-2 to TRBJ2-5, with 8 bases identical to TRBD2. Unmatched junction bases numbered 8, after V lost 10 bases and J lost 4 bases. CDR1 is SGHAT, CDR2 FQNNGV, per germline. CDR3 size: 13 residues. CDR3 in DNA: TGTGCCACCGGGGGGGAAATTTCAGAGACCCAGTACTTC. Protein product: CATGGEISETQYF.

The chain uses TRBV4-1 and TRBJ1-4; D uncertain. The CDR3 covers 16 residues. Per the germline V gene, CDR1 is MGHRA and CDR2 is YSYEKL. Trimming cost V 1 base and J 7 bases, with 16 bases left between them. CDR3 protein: CASSQGPGLPPEKLFF. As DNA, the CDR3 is TGCGCCAGCAGCCAAGGCCCCGGCCTCCCTCCTGAAAAACTGTTTTTT.

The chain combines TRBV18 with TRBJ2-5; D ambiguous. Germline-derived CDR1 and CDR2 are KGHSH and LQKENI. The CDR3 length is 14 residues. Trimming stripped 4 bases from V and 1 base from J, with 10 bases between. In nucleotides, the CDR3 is TGTGCCAGCTCACGAGCACAGCCCCAAGAGACCCAGTACTTC. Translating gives CASSRAQPQETQYF.

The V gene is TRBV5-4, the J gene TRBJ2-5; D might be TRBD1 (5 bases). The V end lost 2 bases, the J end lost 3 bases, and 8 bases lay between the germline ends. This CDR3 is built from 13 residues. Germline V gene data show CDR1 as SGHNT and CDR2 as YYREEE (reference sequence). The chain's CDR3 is CASSLVREETQYF. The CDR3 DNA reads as TGTGCCAGCAGCTTAGTCAGGGAAGAGACCCAGTACTTC.

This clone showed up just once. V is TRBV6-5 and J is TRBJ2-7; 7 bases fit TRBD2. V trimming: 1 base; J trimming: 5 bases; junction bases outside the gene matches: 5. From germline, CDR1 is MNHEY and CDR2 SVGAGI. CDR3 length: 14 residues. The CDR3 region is CASSYLGREDEQYF. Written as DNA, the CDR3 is TGTGCCAGCAGTTACTTAGGGAGGGAAGACGAGCAGTACTTC.